What follows is one TCR beta chain and its context. The antigen remains undetermined. This CDR3 is built from 12 residues. Trimming cost V 2 bases and J 7 bases, with 8 bases left between them. CDR1 and CDR2 from the germline V gene are SEHNR and FQNEAQ (reference sequence). The data stem from a study of cytomegalovirus exposure and HLA in healthy donors. 13 Jbeta primers and 60 Vbeta primers were used for the PCR. The repertoire was sequenced with immunoSEQ multiplex PCR; TCRdb's copy has only in-frame clones and lacks some. The sample shows about 140,000 clones, around three quarters of them seen only once. Study-level points and caveats: For cytomegalovirus status, the classifier reportedly gave diagnoses with high specificity and sensitivity. As a later analysis showed, a missense DCLRE1C variant was linked to trimming of TCR beta V- and J-genes.

The chain joins TRBV7-9 to TRBJ1-1; D perhaps matches TRBD1 (6 bases). The material sequenced was PBMCs. The origin of this receptor is a man between 18 and 35 years old in good health and CMV-seronegative. The CDR3 bases are TGTGCCAGCAGCTTAAGGGGGATTGAAGCTTTCTTT. Protein: CASSLRGIEAFF.